This passage covers 19 T cell receptor beta chains from one sample sequenced in a study of patients and donors after allogeneic stem cell transplantation. From the RT-PCR reads, TCRdb called clonotypes with MiXCR, one entry per CDR3 protein. The data contain about 960,000 distinct CDR3 sequences, roughly 17% of them seen just once; the ten biggest clones take up about 6%. The sequenced sample was blood, either unsorted or a sorted T cell fraction (not recorded which). The receptor source for this set is a human donor who was either an allogeneic HSCT recipient or a stem cell or donor lymphocyte infusion donor (not recorded which). It is not recorded whose cells these are; they may come from a transplant donor.

The chain is built from TRBV5-6 and TRBJ2-7; D gene ambiguous. Trimming stripped 1 base from V and 7 bases from J, with 9 bases between. The CDR3 has 12 amino acids. Germline V gene data show CDR1 as SGHDT and CDR2 as YYEEEE. The CDR3 region is CASSLRAEEQYF. DNA for the CDR3: TGTGCCAGCAGCTTGCGGGCTGAGGAGCAGTACTTC.

This clonotype was detected a few times. CDR3 nucleotides: TGCGCCAGCAGCTTCCCGGGACAGGCGGGCGGCTACACCTTC. Its translation: CASSFPGQAGGYTF. V and J are TRBV5-1 and TRBJ1-2; 8 nucleotides line up with TRBD1. J lost 8 bases, V lost 2 bases, and 8 bases had no gene match. Germline V CDR1 and CDR2: SGHRS, YFSETQ. The CDR3 has 14 residues.

The gene calls are TRBV7-3 and TRBJ2-1; 8 bases line up with TRBD1. The CDR3 extends over 15 amino acids. CDR1 and CDR2 from the germline V gene are SGHTA and FQGTGA. V lost 4 bases, J lost 2 bases, and 4 bases stayed unmatched. Here the CDR3 DNA reads TGTGCCAGCAGCTCGACAGGGGACCCCTACAATGAGCAGTTCTTC. Translated, it gives CASSSTGDPYNEQFF.

There are a few counts of this clonotype. The rearrangement links TRBV20-1 to TRBJ1-1; D is unclear. CDR1 DFQATT and CDR2 SNEGSKA come from the germline V gene (reference sequence). The length of the CDR3 is 11 residues. Deletions cut 5 bases from V and 3 bases from J, with 7 bases between. The CDR3 reads CSAVGDTEAFF. The CDR3, as DNA: TGCAGTGCTGTGGGAGACACTGAAGCTTTCTTT.

This clonotype was observed a few times. V gene TRBV29-1 combines with J gene TRBJ1-1; 12 nucleotides match TRBD1. Germline trimming cut 4 bases from V and 1 base from J; bases unmatched to any gene: 4. This CDR3 has 15 amino acids. In germline, CDR1 is SQVTM, CDR2 ANQGSEA. CDR3 protein: CSVGGQGASNTEAFF. The CDR3 coding sequence is TGCAGCGTTGGGGGACAGGGGGCCTCGAACACTGAAGCTTTCTTT. Combining the CDR3 with reference TRBV29-1 and TRBJ1-1 gives the whole variable domain SAVISQKPSRDICQRGTSLTIQCQVDSQVTMMFWYRQQPGQSLTLIATANQGSEATYESGFVIDKFPISRPNLTFSTLTVSNMSPEDSSIYLCSVGGQGASNTEAFFGQGTRLTVV.

Only a few counts were recorded for this clonotype. The V and J genes are TRBV27 and TRBJ1-2; 7 nucleotides line up with TRBD1. The germline gives CDR1 MNHEY, CDR2 SMNVEV (reference sequence). This CDR3 spans 15 amino acids. V was clipped by 7 bases and J by 4 bases; unmatched bases: 12. The CDR3 region is CASTPKAGGIYGYTF. The CDR3 nucleotides read TGTGCCAGCACCCCTAAGGCAGGGGGGATCTATGGCTACACCTTC.

The chain combines TRBV4-1 with TRBJ2-7, with D unresolved. Germline V lookup: CDR1 MGHRA, CDR2 YSYEKL. The CDR3 is 16 residues long. V dropped 2 bases and J dropped 5 bases, with 19 bases sitting between them. The CDR3: CASSQQPPSRTHEQYF. The CDR3, as DNA: TGCGCCAGCAGCCAACAACCCCCCTCCCGAACCCACGAGCAGTACTTC.

Worth noting for this clonotype: One end of the junction varies from germline; a read error may be responsible. V gene TRBV20-1 combines with J gene TRBJ1-2, with D tentatively TRBD1 (6 bases). This CDR3 comprises 10 residues. Germline values: CDR1 DFQATT, CDR2 SNEGSKA (reference sequence). The CDR3 DNA reads as TGCAGTGCTTCCGCAGGGGCTTCGGCCTTC. Protein: CSASAGASAF.

This clonotype was counted many times. The V and J genes are TRBV29-1 and TRBJ1-2; D is unresolved. Germline CDR1 reads SQVTM; CDR2 reads ANQGSEA. The CDR3 is made up of 11 amino acids. V was trimmed by 5 bases and J by 8 bases, leaving 12 bases between them. The CDR3 coding sequence is TGCAGCGTTCTTGCGCCAGGAGGCTACACCTTC. Protein: CSVLAPGGYTF.

This clonotype has more than one count but fewer than ten. The chain uses TRBV20-1 and TRBJ1-3; unclear D gene. Germline V gene sequence: CDR1 DFQATT, CDR2 SNEGSKA (reference sequence). With 4 bases removed from V and 5 bases from J, the gap between germline ends came to 15 bases. CDR3 length equals 14 residues. CDR3 sequence (DNA): TGCAGTGCTATTACGGAGGTCCCTCGAAACACCATATATTTT. It specifies CSAITEVPRNTIYF.

The rearrangement uses TRBV6-1 and TRBJ2-1; D is possibly TRBD2 (5 bases). V was cut by 11 bases and J by 5 bases, with 19 bases left in between. CDR1 and CDR2 from the germline V gene are MNHNS and SASEGT. CDR3 length: 14 residues. The CDR3 DNA sequence: TGTGCCGGGAGAGCGGCGGTAATCAACAATGAGCAGTTCTTC. Translation: CAGRAAVINNEQFF.

The chain recombines TRBV12-3 or TRBV12-4 with TRBJ1-1; unclear D gene. The V end was cut by 5 bases, the J end by 4 bases, with 20 bases between. This CDR3 has 16 residues. CDR3 in DNA: TGTGCCAGCAGTCCCCATCATGTGACCCCGGGCACTGAAGCTTTCTTT. Translated, it gives CASSPHHVTPGTEAFF.

This clonotype was observed at least ten times. V gene TRBV5-1 combines with J gene TRBJ2-1; D remains unclear. Germline CDR1 SGHRS, CDR2 YFSETQ. V gave up 4 bases and J gave up 0 bases, with 5 bases separating them. This CDR3 has 13 amino acids. The CDR3 coding sequence is TGCGCCAGCAGCCAGTACTCCTACAATGAGCAGTTCTTC. It is translated as CASSQYSYNEQFF.

This clonotype was observed a handful of times. This chain connects TRBV7-9 to TRBJ2-3, with D unclear. Per the germline V gene, CDR1 is SEHNR and CDR2 is FQNEAQ (reference sequence). The V gene lost 2 bases and the J gene lost 1 base, with 10 bases spanning the gap. This CDR3 contains 15 residues. CDR3: CASSLSVGRTDTQYF. The CDR3 DNA follows: TGTGCCAGCAGCTTAAGTGTGGGCCGCACAGATACGCAGTATTTT.

This clonotype has a count of ten or more. The gene calls are TRBV12-3 or TRBV12-4 and TRBJ2-1; D not resolved. This CDR3 is 13 amino acids long. Trimming removed 7 bases at V and 5 bases at J, with 12 bases between. For the CDR3, the DNA is TGTGCCAGCACTCACCGCTTTAACAATGAGCAGTTCTTC. This codes for CASTHRFNNEQFF.

In this sample, this clonotype turned up once. The CDR3 DNA reads as TGTGCCAGCACCACCCCGGGAAGGTCCCAATCCAGCACAGATACGCAGTATTTT. It yields the protein CASTTPGRSQSSTDTQYF. This sequence joins TRBV6-2 or TRBV6-3 and TRBJ2-3, with D possibly matching TRBD2 (5 bases). From germline, CDR1 is MNHEY and CDR2 SVGEGT. Trimming cost V 7 bases and J 0 bases, with 23 bases left between them. The CDR3 length is 18 residues.

The chain uses TRBV5-6 and TRBJ2-2; D gene unclear. Trimming left V 2 bases short and J 6 bases short, with 8 bases between. This CDR3 comprises 13 residues. CDR1 is SGHDT, CDR2 YYEEEE, per germline. CDR3 region: CASSFSAAGELFF. The CDR3, as DNA: TGTGCCAGCAGCTTCAGTGCGGCCGGGGAGCTGTTTTTT.

This clonotype was observed a handful of times. J is TRBJ1-2 and V is TRBV7-2, with 8 bases fitting TRBD1. The CDR3 sequence is 15 residues long. V shed 1 base, J shed 3 bases, and the junction held 4 bases outside the gene matches. The germline V gene encodes CDR1 SGHTA and CDR2 FQGNSA. The CDR3 DNA reads TGTGCCAGCAGCTTAGTAGGACAGGGACACTATGGCTACACCTTC. This translates into CASSLVGQGHYGYTF.

This clonotype has a handful of counts. The V and J genes are TRBV6-5 and TRBJ1-1; 7 positions match TRBD1. The ends lost 2 bases at V and 1 base at J; junction bases unmatched: 4. This CDR3 region has 15 residues. Looked up from germline, CDR1 is MNHEY and CDR2 is SVGAGI. In nucleotides, the CDR3 is TGTGCCAGCAGTTACCCTACAGGGGCGAACACTGAAGCTTTCTTT. Translating gives CASSYPTGANTEAFF.